These T cell receptor beta chains were read from a single sample in a study of CD8+ T cells in alopecia areata. The data were produced by immunoSEQ multiplex PCR, yet TCRdb's version contains in-frame clones alone and is incomplete. Among 65,000 to 75,000 clones, around 29% were seen once, and the ten largest hold about 15%. This specimen consisted of CD8+ T cells sorted from blood, obtained at week 4, from a patient treated with tofacitinib. The receptors shown here come from a human donor with alopecia areata. The CDR3 runs from the conserved cysteine through the conserved F or W. Fields, in order: V gene, J gene, D gene, clone size, CDR3 protein, CDR3 DNA. A D gene is named only where the DNA matches it firmly. Clone size, where shown, is once, few, many, or a class for clones that have expanded.

V: TRBV2; J: TRBJ1-1; D: -; size: -; CDR3: CASSGTAKNTEAFF; DNA: TGTGCCAGCAGTGGGACGGCTAAGAACACTGAAGCTTTCTTT
V: TRBV29-1; J: TRBJ2-7; D: -; size: -; CDR3: CSARRGDYEQYF; DNA: TGCAGCGCCCGAAGGGGGGACTACGAGCAGTACTTC
V: TRBV4-2; J: TRBJ2-7; D: -; size: few; CDR3: CASSPGYEQYF; DNA: TGTGCCAGCAGCCCGGGTTACGAGCAGTACTTC
V: TRBV28; J: TRBJ2-7; D: TRBD2; size: few; CDR3: CASSFPSTSGLYEQYF; DNA: TGTGCCAGCAGTTTTCCCTCTACTAGCGGCCTCTACGAGCAGTACTTC
V: TRBV9; J: TRBJ2-7; D: -; size: -; CDR3: CASSGGGWDEQYF; DNA: TGTGCCAGCAGCGGTGGTGGGTGGGACGAGCAGTACTTC
V: TRBV18; J: TRBJ2-7; D: -; size: large; CDR3: CASSPGVNEQYF; DNA: TGTGCCAGCTCTCCGGGGGTTAACGAGCAGTACTTC
V: TRBV30; J: TRBJ2-5; D: -; size: -; CDR3: CAWSWAGNFQETQYF; DNA: TGTGCCTGGAGTTGGGCAGGGAATTTCCAAGAGACCCAGTACTTC
V: TRBV2; J: TRBJ1-5; D: TRBD1; size: few; CDR3: CASRLDRGRNQPQHF; DNA: TGTGCCAGCCGTCTCGACAGGGGACGCAATCAGCCCCAGCATTTT
V: TRBV11-1; J: TRBJ2-5; D: -; size: -; CDR3: CASSLAWGTETQYF; DNA: TGTGCCAGCAGCTTAGCATGGGGCACGGAGACCCAGTACTTC
V: TRBV7-2; J: TRBJ2-5; D: -; size: -; CDR3: CASSLWFGGQETQYF; DNA: TGTGCCAGCAGCTTATGGTTTGGCGGTCAAGAGACCCAGTACTTC
V: TRBV6-4; J: TRBJ2-1; D: -; size: -; CDR3: CASSDPGKRAKGNEQFF; DNA: TGTGCCAGCAGTGATCCCGGCAAAAGGGCCAAGGGGAATGAGCAGTTCTTC
V: TRBV27; J: TRBJ1-1; D: -; size: -; CDR3: CASSPEYRDNTEAFF; DNA: TGTGCCAGCAGTCCCGAATACCGCGATAACACTGAAGCTTTCTTT